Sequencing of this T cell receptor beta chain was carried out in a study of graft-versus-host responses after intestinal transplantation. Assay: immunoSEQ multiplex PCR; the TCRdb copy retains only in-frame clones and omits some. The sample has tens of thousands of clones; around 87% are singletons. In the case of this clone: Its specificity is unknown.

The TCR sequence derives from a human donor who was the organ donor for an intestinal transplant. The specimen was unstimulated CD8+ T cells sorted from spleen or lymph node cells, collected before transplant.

The CDR3 DNA follows: TGTGCCAGCAGCTCCGGTGATTCACCCCTCCACTTT. Protein sequence: CASSSGDSPLHF. The chain links TRBV7-2 to TRBJ1-6; D not resolved. The CDR3 contains 12 residues. Trimming stripped 4 bases from V and 8 bases from J, with 6 bases between. Germline CDR1 is SGHTA and CDR2 is FQGNSA.